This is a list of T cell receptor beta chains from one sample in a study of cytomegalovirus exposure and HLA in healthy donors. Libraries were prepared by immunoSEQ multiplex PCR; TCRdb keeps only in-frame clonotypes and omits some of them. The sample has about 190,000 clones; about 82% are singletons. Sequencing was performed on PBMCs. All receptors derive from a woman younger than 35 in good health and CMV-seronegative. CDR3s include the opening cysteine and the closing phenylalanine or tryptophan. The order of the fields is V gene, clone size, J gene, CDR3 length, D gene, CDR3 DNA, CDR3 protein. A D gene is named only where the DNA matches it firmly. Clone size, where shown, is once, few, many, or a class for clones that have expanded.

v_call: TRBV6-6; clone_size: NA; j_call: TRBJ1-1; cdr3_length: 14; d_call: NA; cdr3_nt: TGTGCCAGCAGTTATGGGACACTAGGCGCTGAAGCTTTCTTT; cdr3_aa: CASSYGTLGAEAFF
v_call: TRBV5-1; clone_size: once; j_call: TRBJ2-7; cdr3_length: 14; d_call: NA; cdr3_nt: TGCGCCAGCAGCAGGCAGGGGAGCGTTTACGAGCAGTACTTC; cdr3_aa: CASSRQGSVYEQYF
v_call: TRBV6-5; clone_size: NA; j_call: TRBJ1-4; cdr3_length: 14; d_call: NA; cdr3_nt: TGTGCCAGCAGTTCCAGCGCAACTAATGAAAAACTGTTTTTT; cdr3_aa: CASSSSATNEKLFF
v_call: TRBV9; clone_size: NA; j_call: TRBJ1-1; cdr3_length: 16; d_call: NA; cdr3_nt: TGTGCCAGCAGCGTAGGAGGAGGGTCTGTGGGGACTGAAGCTTTCTTT; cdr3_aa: CASSVGGGSVGTEAFF
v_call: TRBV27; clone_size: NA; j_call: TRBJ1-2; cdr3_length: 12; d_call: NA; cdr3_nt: TGTGCCAGCAGTCCGGGGGGGAGGCTCTACACCTTC; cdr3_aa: CASSPGGRLYTF
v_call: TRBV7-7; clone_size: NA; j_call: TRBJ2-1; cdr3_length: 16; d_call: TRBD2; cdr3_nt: TGTGCCAGCAGCCCGCCGGGAGTAGCGGGTTACAATGAGCAGTTCTTC; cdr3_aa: CASSPPGVAGYNEQFF
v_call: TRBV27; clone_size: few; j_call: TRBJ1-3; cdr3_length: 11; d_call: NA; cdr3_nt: TGTGCCAGCAAAGCGGGAAACACCATATATTTT; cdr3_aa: CASKAGNTIYF
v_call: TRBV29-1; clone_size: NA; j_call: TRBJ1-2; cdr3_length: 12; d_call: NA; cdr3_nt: TGCAGCGCAGAACGGCGGGGGCGGGACTACACCTTC; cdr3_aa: CSAERRGRDYTF
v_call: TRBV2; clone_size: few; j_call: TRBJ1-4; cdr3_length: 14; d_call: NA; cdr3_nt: TGTGCCAGCAGACGAGGACAGAATAATGAAAAACTGTTTTTT; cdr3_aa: CASRRGQNNEKLFF
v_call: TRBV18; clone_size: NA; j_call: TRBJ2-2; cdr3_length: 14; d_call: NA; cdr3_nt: TGTGCCAGCTCACTGACCGACTTAACCGGGGAGCTGTTTTTT; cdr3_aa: CASSLTDLTGELFF
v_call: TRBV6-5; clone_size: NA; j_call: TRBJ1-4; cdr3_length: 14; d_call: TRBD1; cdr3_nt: TGTGCCAGCAGTTACGACAGGGTGAAAGAAAAACTGTTTTTT; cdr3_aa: CASSYDRVKEKLFF
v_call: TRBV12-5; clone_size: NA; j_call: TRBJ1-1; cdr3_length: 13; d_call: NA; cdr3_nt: TGTGCTAGTGGTCTGGAACAGGACACCAAAGCTTTCTTT; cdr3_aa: CASGLEQDTKAFF
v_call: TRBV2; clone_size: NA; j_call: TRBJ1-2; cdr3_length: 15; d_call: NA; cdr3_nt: TGTGCCAGCAGTCTGACAGGACCTCTGAACTATGGCTACACCTTC; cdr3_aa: CASSLTGPLNYGYTF